This TCR beta chain was retrieved from a study of CD8+ T cells in alopecia areata. About the study: In an open-label trial, patients got 5 to 10 mg tofacitinib twice daily. For 6 to 18 months, tofacitinib was taken, and 6 months off drug followed.

V dropped 0 bases and J dropped 3 bases, with 11 bases sitting between them. Germline loops: CDR1 GTSNPN, CDR2 SVGIG (reference sequence). This CDR3 is built from 14 residues. Following RNA extraction, reverse transcription yielded cDNA that acted as the sequencing template. The data were produced by immunoSEQ multiplex PCR, yet TCRdb's version contains in-frame clones alone and is incomplete. The sample consists of roughly 250,000 clones, roughly two thirds of them appearing once. Specimens obtained from alopecia areata patients comprised lesional scalp punch biopsies and peripheral blood. This sample comprised CD4+ T cells sorted from blood, obtained at week 0. This sequence joins TRBV30 and TRBJ1-1; maybe TRBD1 (5 bases). The sequence came from a human donor with alopecia areata. CDR3 residues: CAWSVRRGHTEAFF. In DNA form, the CDR3 reads TGTGCCTGGAGTGTACGGAGGGGACACACTGAAGCTTTCTTT.